The source of this T cell receptor (beta chain) is a study of T cell responses to AZD1222 COVID-19 vaccine. Broader study findings: A mostly white British donor set with more females was recruited, and clonal diversity was possibly underestimated. The span of vaccine-associated CD4 TCRs extended across spike, with dominance at 160-218 and 743-854.

V shed 1 base and J shed 7 bases, with 8 bases lying between them. There are 13 residues in the CDR3. CDR1 is LGHDT and CDR2 is YNNKEL in the germline V gene (reference sequence). Data came from immunoSEQ multiplex PCR; TCRdb stores just in-frame clones and leaves some out. The sample holds around 150,000 clones; about 82% are singletons and the top ten take around 7.9%. A word on this clone: What it binds is not known.

The chain joins TRBV3-1 (or the pseudogene TRBV3-2) to TRBJ2-1; D not resolved. Sequenced here: peripheral blood, sampled 28 days after the second dose of the MenACWY control vaccine. The sequence was obtained from an adult who received the MenACWY meningococcal vaccine as a control. In DNA form, the CDR3 reads TGTGCCAGCAGCCAAGGCGTTTTGAATGAGCAGTTCTTC. It codes for CASSQGVLNEQFF.